The 26 T cell receptor beta chains in this list originate from one sample, sequenced in a study of blood T cells in healthy people across ages (dated by TCRdb to 2014 to 2015). The library was obtained by 5' RACE. The second PCR ran for roughly 7 to 12 cycles and used a J-beta primer mix along with a sample-barcoded 5' primer. TCRdb reprocessing: public reads trimmed at Q25 with fastp, clones called with MiXCR, in-frame beta chains kept. When rows share a CDR3 protein, they turn into one entry using the most common DNA and genes. Recorded for this sample are some 1,800,000 distinct CDR3 sequences; more than 35% of them occurred a single time. The biggest ten clones account for about 21% of the sample. Sequencing was performed on blood. These TCRs come from a human donor in good health.

In its sample, this clonotype was seen a few times. The chain couples TRBV4-3 to TRBJ2-3; TRBD2 matches 9 bases. With V trimmed by 0 bases and J by 6 bases, 10 bases remained unmatched. Germline-derived CDR1 and CDR2 are LGHNA and YSLEER. The CDR3 runs 17 residues. As DNA, the CDR3 is TGCGCCAGCAGCCAAGATCCAGCGGGGGGCCCTTTGGATACGCAGTATTTT. Translating it yields CASSQDPAGGPLDTQYF.

The chain links TRBV3-1 to TRBJ1-2, with D uncertain. Trimming removed 5 bases at V and 4 bases at J, with 14 bases between. This CDR3 is built from 14 residues. Germline values: CDR1 LGHDT, CDR2 YNNKEL (reference sequence). The CDR3 loop reads CASSISQVGYGYTF. In DNA form, the CDR3 reads TGTGCCAGCAGCATAAGCCAGGTCGGCTATGGCTACACCTTC.

The table lists this clonotype with a few counts. The genes are TRBV18 and TRBJ2-7; 9 nucleotides line up with TRBD1. This CDR3 is 14 amino acids long. Germline loops: CDR1 KGHSH, CDR2 LQKENI. V lost 4 bases to trimming and J lost 4 bases; unmatched junction nucleotides: 5. The CDR3 bases are TGTGCCAGCTCACGGGACAGGGACGATTACGAGCAGTACTTC. It specifies CASSRDRDDYEQYF.

About this clonotype itself: A much larger clone is a single base away; this may be a read error. The chain is built from TRBV5-1 and TRBJ2-1; D tentatively fits TRBD1 or TRBD2 (5 bases each). This CDR3 has 14 residues. In germline, CDR1 is SGHRS, CDR2 YFSETQ. Trimming stripped 3 bases from V and 5 bases from J, with 12 bases between. CDR3 residues: CASSSRGEDNEQFF. CDR3 DNA sequence: TGCGCCAGCAGCTCAAGGGGAGAAGACAATGAGCAGTTCTTC.

The V call is TRBV7-2, the J call TRBJ2-5, with 7 bases that match TRBD2. Germline V gene data show CDR1 as SGHTA and CDR2 as FQGNSA. CDR3 length: 14 residues. Germline trimming cut 5 bases from V and 2 bases from J; bases unmatched to any gene: 5. CDR3 amino acids: CASSPTAGQETQYF. CDR3 nucleotides: TGTGCCAGCAGCCCAACAGCGGGGCAAGAGACCCAGTACTTC.

The V gene is TRBV27, the J gene TRBJ2-1, with TRBD2 matching over 11 bases. CDR3 length: 16 amino acids. Germline-derived CDR1 and CDR2 are MNHEY and SMNVEV (reference sequence). Trimming took 5 bases from V and 7 from J; bases not matched to a gene: 10. CDR3 nucleotide sequence: TGTGCCAGCAGTCCCATTTTAGCGGGGGGGCCAAATGAGCAGTTCTTC. Protein: CASSPILAGGPNEQFF.

This chain uses TRBV15 with TRBJ2-1; 8 bases are shared with TRBD1. With 3 bases clipped from V and 0 bases from J, the junction kept 4 bases outside the gene matches. Germline V gene lookup returns CDR1 LNHNV and CDR2 YYDKDF (reference sequence). CDR3 length equals 16 residues. CDR3 coding DNA: TGTGCCACCAGCAGCAAGACAGGGGTCTCCTACAATGAGCAGTTCTTC. Its translation is CATSSKTGVSYNEQFF.

The V call is TRBV20-1, the J call TRBJ2-5, with D unclear. Trimming took off 4 bases at V and 2 bases at J, with 8 bases between the two ends. CDR3 length equals 12 residues. Looked up from germline, CDR1 is DFQATT and CDR2 is SNEGSKA (reference sequence). In DNA form, the CDR3 reads TGCAGTGCTAAAGGGATACAAGAGACCCAGTACTTC. As protein: CSAKGIQETQYF.

This clonotype came up a few times. Relative to the germline gene, one junction end is altered; a read error may explain this. The V gene is TRBV4-3, the J gene TRBJ1-1; 7 bases line up with TRBD1. The CDR3 sequence is 18 residues long. Germline loops: CDR1 LGHNA, CDR2 YSLEER. CDR3 sequence: CANSQHTPTGYRGTEAFF. DNA for the CDR3: TGCGCCAACAGCCAACACACTCCGACAGGGTATCGTGGCACTGAAGCTTTCTTT.

Ten or more counts support this clonotype. The chain recombines TRBV7-6 with TRBJ2-6; 7 nucleotides align to TRBD1. There are 18 residues in the CDR3. Germline V lookup: CDR1 SGHVS, CDR2 FNYEAQ. V dropped 5 bases and J dropped 0; count of bases not matched to a gene: 10. The CDR3 coding sequence is TGTGCCAGCAGCCCGACAGGGTGGGACAGCTCTGGGGCCAACGTCCTGACTTTC. This encodes CASSPTGWDSSGANVLTF.

This clonotype was detected a few times. J is TRBJ1-6 and V is TRBV14; D ambiguous. Trimming cost V 2 bases and J 9 bases, with 11 bases left between them. The germline V gene has CDR1 SGHDN and CDR2 FVKESK. The CDR3 runs to 14 residues. The CDR3 loop reads CASSQNKSPSPLHF. As DNA, the CDR3 is TGTGCCAGCAGCCAAAACAAGAGCCCTTCACCCCTCCACTTT. Supplemented by reference TRBV14 and TRBJ1-6, the full variable domain reads EAGVTQFPSHSVIEKGQTVTLRCDPISGHDNLYWYRRVMGKEIKFLLHFVKESKQDESGMPNNRFLAERTGGTYSTLKVQPAELEDSGVYFCASSQNKSPSPLHFGNGTRLTVT.

The chain links TRBV6-5 to TRBJ2-3; 9 bases line up with TRBD1. Germline CDR1 reads MNHEY; CDR2 reads SVGAGI. The CDR3 is 14 residues long. The trim removed 7 bases at V and 2 bases at J, leaving 4 bases unmatched. In DNA, the CDR3 is TGTGCCAGCACCCGGGACAGGGCCACAGATACGCAGTATTTT. This sequence encodes CASTRDRATDTQYF.

With regard to this clonotype: One end of the junction does not line up with germline, which may come from a read error. The genes are TRBV7-7 and TRBJ2-5; D may be TRBD1 (5 bases). The CDR3 is 16 residues long. Germline CDR1 reads SSHAT; CDR2 reads FNYEAQ (reference sequence). Here the CDR3 reads CASSLIGQFTQETQYF. Here the CDR3 DNA reads TGTGCTAGCAGCCTAATAGGACAATTCACCCAAGAGACCCAGTACTTC.

The rearrangement joins TRBV12-3 or TRBV12-4 to TRBJ1-5, with D perhaps matching TRBD1 (5 bases). V was shortened by 2 bases and J by 5 bases, with 10 bases between the two germline ends. This CDR3 is 14 amino acids long. CDR3 loop: CASSLRTPYQPQHF. Here the CDR3 DNA reads TGTGCCAGCAGTTTAAGGACACCCTATCAGCCCCAGCATTTT.

This clonotype occurred many times. The V gene is TRBV29-1, the J gene TRBJ2-1, with D perhaps matching TRBD1 or TRBD2 (5 bases each). Germline CDR1 SQVTM, CDR2 ANQGSEA. The CDR3 extends over 15 amino acids. V dropped 8 bases and J dropped 0 bases, with 17 bases sitting between them. This CDR3 is CSSAGRDPSYNEQFF. The CDR3 DNA sequence: TGCAGCTCGGCGGGCCGGGACCCCTCCTACAATGAGCAGTTCTTC.

The sample holds a few counts of this clonotype. V gene TRBV19 combines with J gene TRBJ2-6; D is ambiguous. With 4 bases removed from V and 9 bases from J, the gap between germline ends came to 10 bases. This CDR3 contains 13 residues. Germline V lookup: CDR1 LNHDA, CDR2 SQIVND (reference sequence). CDR3 residues: CASSTASGNVLTF. In nucleotides, the CDR3 is TGTGCCAGTAGTACAGCATCAGGCAACGTCCTGACTTTC.

This clonotype was counted between two and nine times. V gene TRBV7-2 combines with J gene TRBJ1-2, with no clear D. The V and J ends lost 1 base and 2 bases respectively, with 8 bases between them. The CDR3 loop spans 14 amino acids. Per the germline V gene, CDR1 is SGHTA and CDR2 is FQGNSA. Here the CDR3 reads CASSLVLTNYGYTF. The CDR3 DNA follows: TGTGCCAGCAGCTTAGTTCTGACCAACTATGGCTACACCTTC.

This clonotype was seen only a few times. This chain links TRBV12-3 or TRBV12-4 with TRBJ1-5; a weak D match, TRBD1 (5 bases). This CDR3 has 18 amino acids. Trimming removed 4 bases at V and 10 bases at J, with 29 bases between. CDR3 nucleotides: TGTGCCAGCAGTTATAGGGTATGGGTAACGGTCGGGGGTGTTCCCCAGCATTTT. Residues: CASSYRVWVTVGGVPQHF.

A few counts support this clonotype. The chain is built from TRBV29-1 and TRBJ1-4, with 9 positions matching TRBD1. The CDR3 length is 15 residues. The germline V gene encodes CDR1 SQVTM and CDR2 ANQGSEA. The ends lost 4 bases at V and 3 bases at J; junction bases unmatched: 6. The CDR3 loop reads CSVGKQGAANEKLFF. In DNA form, the CDR3 reads TGCAGCGTTGGGAAACAGGGGGCGGCTAATGAAAAACTGTTTTTT.

This clonotype came up many times. The chain carries TRBV6-6 and TRBJ2-7; D is possibly TRBD1 or TRBD2 (6 bases each). Germline V CDR1 and CDR2: MNHNY, SVGAGI (reference sequence). The V and J ends lost 7 bases and 1 base respectively, with 17 bases between them. The CDR3 has 15 amino acids. CDR3 loop: CASTQPGGASYEQYF. The DNA of the CDR3 is TGTGCCAGCACCCAACCCGGGGGCGCGTCCTACGAGCAGTACTTC.

The J gene is TRBJ2-4, the V gene TRBV4-2, with TRBD2 matching over 10 bases. V lost 1 base, J lost 13 bases, and 10 bases stayed unmatched. This CDR3 is 15 amino acids long. Germline V gene data show CDR1 as LGHNA and CDR2 as YNFKEQ. CDR3 in DNA: TGTGCCAGCAGCCAAGCGATCGGGACTAGCGTCTCGCAGTACTTC. Its protein product is CASSQAIGTSVSQYF.

Points on this clonotype: This may be a read error, as it is one base from a much larger clone. CDR3 sequence (DNA): TGTGCCGGCAGTAAGCGGGTAGAAGACACTGAAGCTTTCTTT. It specifies CAGSKRVEDTEAFF. The rearrangement links TRBV6-4 to TRBJ1-1; D unresolved. The CDR3 is 14 residues long. CDR1 is MRHNA and CDR2 is SNTAGT in the germline V gene.

A few counts support this clonotype. The chain combines TRBV29-1 with TRBJ2-5, with 9 positions matching TRBD1. Trimming at V came to 0 bases and at J to 11 bases, leaving 16 bases not matched to a gene. The CDR3 has 16 residues. Germline CDR1 and CDR2: SQVTM and ANQGSEA. The CDR3 is CSVEDLGQQGAVEQYF. The CDR3 region has the DNA TGCAGCGTTGAAGATCTGGGGCAACAGGGGGCGGTGGAGCAGTACTTC.

The rearrangement links TRBV29-1 to TRBJ2-1; D may be TRBD1 (5 bases). V lost 0 bases, J lost 9 bases, and 12 bases lay in between. Germline V gives CDR1 SQVTM, CDR2 ANQGSEA. CDR3 length: 13 amino acids. CDR3 sequence reads: CSVEESRRGEQFF. The CDR3 bases are TGCAGCGTTGAAGAATCCAGAAGGGGTGAGCAGTTCTTC.

This clonotype was counted once. The chain couples TRBV5-1 to TRBJ1-1, with D possibly matching TRBD1 (5 bases). There are 11 residues in the CDR3. V dropped 4 bases and J dropped 7 bases, with 8 bases sitting between them. From germline, CDR1 is SGHRS and CDR2 YFSETQ. The CDR3 sequence is CASSETGEAFF. DNA for the CDR3: TGCGCCAGCAGCGAAACAGGTGAAGCTTTCTTT.

In this sample, this clonotype turned up a few times. The chain combines TRBV15 with TRBJ1-6, with TRBD1 as a possible D gene (5 bases). V shed 1 base and J shed 7 bases, with 11 bases lying between them. The CDR3 is 15 amino acids. CDR1 and CDR2 (germline): LNHNV, YYDKDF (reference sequence). The CDR3 here is CATSRGGLGNSPLHF. CDR3 DNA: TGTGCCACCAGCAGAGGGGGCCTCGGAAATTCACCCCTCCACTTT. The complete variable domain, with remaining parts taken from reference TRBV15 and TRBJ1-6, reads DAMVIQNPRYQVTQFGKPVTLSCSQTLNHNVMYWYQQKSSQAPKLLFHYYDKDFNNEADTPDNFQSRRPNTSFCFLDIRSPGLGDTAMYLCATSRGGLGNSPLHFGNGTRLTVT.